This note documents a single T cell receptor beta chain sequence. TCRdb processed the RT-PCR reads anew with MiXCR; each CDR3 protein has one entry. The sample comprises 70,000 or so distinct CDR3 sequences, 26% of which are singletons, and about 25% rests with the top ten. Trimming shortened V by 0 bases and J by 7 bases, and 7 bases separated the two germline ends. The CDR3 length is 13 residues. Looked up from germline, CDR1 is LNHNV and CDR2 is YYDKDF (reference sequence). This sample was included in a study of patients and donors after allogeneic stem cell transplantation. V usage is TRBV15 and J usage is TRBJ2-4, with D possibly being TRBD1 (5 bases). This receptor was identified in a human donor who was either an allogeneic HSCT recipient or a stem cell or donor lymphocyte infusion donor (not recorded which). It is not recorded whose cells these are; they may come from a transplant donor. The material sequenced was blood, either unsorted or a sorted T cell fraction (not recorded which). The CDR3 loop reads CATSRDKGNIQYF. CDR3 bases: TGTGCCACCAGCAGAGATAAGGGGAACATTCAGTACTTC.